Each of the 14 T cell receptor beta chains below was sequenced from the same sample in a study of T cell responses to AZD1222 COVID-19 vaccine. TCRdb's table, derived via immunoSEQ multiplex PCR, lists solely in-frame clones and lacks some. The top ten hold approximately 3.4% of the sample, which has about 150,000 clones, more than 85% seen once. The sequenced sample was peripheral blood, obtained 28 days after the second AZD1222 dose. The receptor source for this set is an adult who received the AZD1222 COVID-19 vaccine.

The genes are TRBV11-3 and TRBJ2-2; D possibly uses TRBD1 or TRBD2 (7 bases each). Trimming left V 3 bases short and J 3 bases short, with 17 bases between. The CDR3 length is 17 residues. Germline CDR1 and CDR2: SGHNT and YENEEA. The CDR3 protein is CASSLSGGGPHTGELFF. In DNA, the CDR3 is TGTGCCAGCAGCTTGTCAGGGGGGGGACCCCACACCGGGGAGCTGTTTTTT.

The chain recombines TRBV24-1 with TRBJ1-2; D gene ambiguous. There are 13 residues in the CDR3. In germline, CDR1 is KGHDR, CDR2 SFDVKD. Deletions cut 4 bases from V and 4 bases from J, with 9 bases between. The CDR3 loop is CATSESALYGYTF. CDR3 coding DNA: TGTGCCACCAGTGAGTCAGCCCTCTATGGCTACACCTTC.

The J gene is TRBJ2-7, the V gene TRBV7-2; 14 bases fit TRBD2. This CDR3 is 16 amino acids long. The V gene's germline CDR1 is SGHTA and CDR2 FQGNSA. V gave up 5 bases and J gave up 1 base; unmatched junction bases: 4. This chain's CDR3 is CASSPWTSGRSYEQYF. CDR3 bases: TGTGCCAGCAGCCCCTGGACTAGCGGGAGGTCCTACGAGCAGTACTTC.

The J gene is TRBJ1-1, the V gene TRBV15, with D unclear. The CDR3 totals 13 residues. Germline loops: CDR1 LNHNV, CDR2 YYDKDF (reference sequence). The V and J ends lost 5 bases and 1 base respectively, with 8 bases between them. The CDR3 DNA is TGTGCCACCAGCGCTTCCCGGAACACTGAAGCTTTCTTT. Translating gives CATSASRNTEAFF. Full variable domain (outside the CDR3, taken from reference TRBV15 and TRBJ1-1): DAMVIQNPRYQVTQFGKPVTLSCSQTLNHNVMYWYQQKSSQAPKLLFHYYDKDFNNEADTPDNFQSRRPNTSFCFLDIRSPGLGDTAMYLCATSASRNTEAFFGQGTRLTVV.

Only a few counts were recorded for this clone. This sequence joins TRBV29-1 and TRBJ2-2; D is unclear. Between the trimmed V and J ends, which lost 6 bases and 0 bases, there was a span of 2 bases. CDR3 length: 11 amino acids. Germline V gives CDR1 SQVTM, CDR2 ANQGSEA. CDR3 coding DNA: TGCAGCGTAGCGAACACCGGGGAGCTGTTTTTT. Residues: CSVANTGELFF.

The rearrangement uses TRBV28 and TRBJ1-1, with 9 bases lining up with TRBD1. Trimming at V came to 4 bases and at J to 1 base, leaving 1 base not matched to a gene. Looked up from germline, CDR1 is MDHEN and CDR2 is SYDVKM. CDR3 size: 14 residues. DNA for the CDR3: TGTGCCAGCAGTTCGGGACAGGGGAACACTGAAGCTTTCTTT. It encodes CASSSGQGNTEAFF.

The chain combines TRBV9 with TRBJ2-3; possibly TRBD2 for D (5 bases). V was clipped by 0 bases and J by 2 bases, with 10 bases between them. The V gene's germline CDR1 is SGDLS and CDR2 YYNGEE. The CDR3 extends over 15 amino acids. CDR3 coding DNA: TGTGCCAGCAGCGTAGAGTTGGAGGTCACAGATACGCAGTATTTT. Translation: CASSVELEVTDTQYF.

The chain joins TRBV4-1 to TRBJ1-4; no clear D. The CDR3 sequence is 15 residues long. Trimming removed 4 bases at V and 8 bases at J, with 17 bases between. CDR1 and CDR2 (germline): MGHRA, YSYEKL. The CDR3 DNA is TGCGCCAGCAGCCCCCGGATAGGGCGCGGGGAAAAACTGTTTTTT. Amino acid sequence: CASSPRIGRGEKLFF.

The chain uses TRBV19 and TRBJ2-5, with 7 bases fitting TRBD2. The length of the CDR3 is 14 residues. Germline V CDR1 and CDR2: LNHDA, SQIVND (reference sequence). With 5 bases clipped from V and 6 bases from J, the junction kept 9 bases outside the gene matches. The CDR3 DNA reads as TGTGCCAGTAGTTCTAATGGCGGGAGACAGACCCAGTACTTC. This sequence encodes CASSSNGGRQTQYF. The variable domain in full, completed from reference TRBV19 and TRBJ2-5, reads DGGITQSPKYLFRKEGQNVTLSCEQNLNHDAMYWYRQDPGQGLRLIYYSQIVNDFQKGDIAEGYSVSREKKESFPLTVTSAQKNPTAFYLCASSSNGGRQTQYFGPGTRLLVL.

The chain carries TRBV5-1 and TRBJ2-1; TRBD2 matches 8 bases. Germline CDR1 and CDR2: SGHRS and YFSETQ. The CDR3 has 15 amino acids. After removal of 3 bases from V and 4 bases from J, the junction contained 6 bases not matched to a gene. This chain's CDR3 is CASSSGTRAYNEQFF. The CDR3 DNA reads as TGCGCCAGCAGCTCCGGGACTAGAGCTTACAATGAGCAGTTCTTC.

The chain has TRBV4-2 and TRBJ2-1; D unclear. CDR3 length: 13 amino acids. Germline V gene data show CDR1 as LGHNA and CDR2 as YNFKEQ. V was pared by 0 bases and J by 5 bases, with 5 bases between. CDR3 DNA: TGTGCCAGCAGCCAAGAAGGGCACAATGAGCAGTTCTTC. Protein sequence: CASSQEGHNEQFF.

The chain recombines TRBV10-1 with TRBJ2-1, with 12 bases aligning to TRBD2. CDR1 and CDR2 (germline): WNHNN, SYGVQD (reference sequence). V gave up 2 bases and J gave up 4 bases; unmatched junction bases: 6. The CDR3 spans 17 residues. Here the CDR3 DNA reads TGCGCCAGCAGTGAGATGACTAGCGGGAGAAGGTACAATGAGCAGTTCTTC. This sequence encodes CASSEMTSGRRYNEQFF.

This chain uses TRBV4-1 with TRBJ1-5; TRBD1 might be the D (6 bases). This CDR3 spans 21 amino acids. The V and J ends lost 4 bases and 0 bases respectively, with 28 bases between them. Germline lookup yields CDR1 MGHRA and CDR2 YSYEKL. The CDR3 DNA reads TGCGCCAGCAGCCCCTGGGGGCCAGGGAGAGGATTCTTGGCTAGCAATCAGCCCCAGCATTTT. This sequence encodes CASSPWGPGRGFLASNQPQHF.

The chain is built from TRBV24-1 and TRBJ1-5, with unresolved D. Germline CDR1 is KGHDR and CDR2 is SFDVKD. This CDR3 is built from 13 residues. V shed 5 bases and J shed 7 bases, with 11 bases lying between them. The CDR3 loop is CATSAYTQQPQHF. Here the CDR3 DNA reads TGTGCCACCAGTGCGTACACCCAACAGCCCCAGCATTTT.